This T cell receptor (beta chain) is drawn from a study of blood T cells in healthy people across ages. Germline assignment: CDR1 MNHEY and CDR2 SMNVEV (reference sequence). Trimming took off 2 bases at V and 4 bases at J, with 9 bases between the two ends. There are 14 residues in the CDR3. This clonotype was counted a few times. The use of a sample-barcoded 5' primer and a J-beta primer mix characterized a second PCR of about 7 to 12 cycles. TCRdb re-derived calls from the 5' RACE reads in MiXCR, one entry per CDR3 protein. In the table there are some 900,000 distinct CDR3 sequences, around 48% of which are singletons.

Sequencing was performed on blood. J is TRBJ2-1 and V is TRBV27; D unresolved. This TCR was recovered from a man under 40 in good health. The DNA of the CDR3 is TGTGCCAGCAGTTTAGGGTCTGGGTACAATGAGCAGTTCTTC. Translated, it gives CASSLGSGYNEQFF.